In this sample, the clone carrying this T cell receptor (beta chain) turned up a few times. Antigen specificity is unknown. The data belong to a study of cytomegalovirus exposure and HLA in healthy donors. Whole-study results and caveats: Later on, an analysis showed TCR association rates differing by HLA locus, with DRB1 the most and HLA-C the fewest. V- and J-gene trimming in TCR beta was tied to a missense DCLRE1C variant by an analysis performed later. The study designated about 160 TCR beta chains cytomegalovirus-associated.

With 60 Vbeta and 13 Jbeta primers, the PCR was carried out. Method: immunoSEQ multiplex PCR; TCRdb's copy keeps in-frame clones and lacks some. The table shows roughly 77,000 clones, with less than 80% occurring only once. The junction had 7 bases not matched to a gene; V was cut back by 3 bases and J by 14 bases. CDR3 size: 13 residues. Per germline, CDR1 MNHEY and CDR2 SMNVEV (reference sequence). V usage is TRBV27 and J usage is TRBJ2-1; 10 bases map to TRBD2. The receptor was isolated from a middle-aged woman in good health and CMV-seropositive. Material for sequencing was PBMCs. As DNA, the CDR3 is TGTGCCAGCAGTTTTAGGATAGCGGGGGGAGAGTTCTTC. As protein: CASSFRIAGGEFF.